This T cell receptor beta chain was identified in a study of spatial heterogeneity in lung cancer. Study overall: The average count in raw reads for each unique TCR and UMI combination exceeded nine appearances.

Notes on the study in general: There were more appearances of ubiquitous expanded tumor TCRs in blood at resection than at follow-up.

Each molecule of TCR cDNA was tagged with one unique molecular identifier. TCRdb ran MiXCR on the 5' RACE reads and lists one entry per CDR3 protein. The sample shows approximately 44,000 distinct CDR3 sequences, roughly an eighth of them seen only once. This clonotype appeared many times. The antigen is not known. Stated time point: sample taken at primary tumor resection. Whole RNA, which was extracted from tumor, nontumor lung tissue or frozen PBMC, was sequenced without any cell sorting. The cohort: approximately 74 early-stage, untreated non-small cell lung cancer patients. V lost 4 bases to trimming and J lost 8 bases; unmatched junction nucleotides: 10. This CDR3 comprises 14 residues. Germline lookup yields CDR1 SGDLS and CDR2 YYNGEE.

The V call is TRBV9, the J call TRBJ2-3; 7 positions match TRBD2. This clonotype was sampled from a male donor with early-stage non-small cell lung cancer. The sample was PBMCs, taken at surgery. The CDR3 sequence: CASSPRVSGGTQYF. As DNA, the CDR3 is TGTGCCAGCAGCCCGAGGGTCTCGGGGGGTACGCAGTATTTT.